Following are 27 T cell receptor beta chains from one sample sequenced in a study of human T cells and chemical hapten exposure. TCRdb re-called the RACE reads with MiXCR, one entry per CDR3 protein. The table lists about 120,000 distinct CDR3 sequences, 12% to 15% of them singletons, with 0.92% in the top ten. The time point denotes: patch test 1, 2 weeks after DPC sensitization. Described treatment: therapeutic diphenylcyclopropenone sensitization with weekly scalp DPC. Sequences were derived from whole blood, sampled in connection with sensitization to the hapten diphenylcyclopropenone (DPC). Source of these receptors: a man younger than 30 with alopecia areata. Some clones in this sample may be carry-over from other donors' samples.

This clonotype showed up many times. The chain carries TRBV29-1 and TRBJ2-5; D call uncertain. The CDR3 sequence is 13 residues long. Germline CDR1 and CDR2: SQVTM and ANQGSEA. V lost 2 bases, J lost 2 bases, and 9 bases lay in between. CDR3 sequence: CSVEYSRQETQYF. In DNA, the CDR3 is TGCAGCGTTGAATATAGCCGACAAGAGACCCAGTACTTC. Full variable domain (outside the CDR3, taken from reference TRBV29-1 and TRBJ2-5): SAVISQKPSRDICQRGTSLTIQCQVDSQVTMMFWYRQQPGQSLTLIATANQGSEATYESGFVIDKFPISRPNLTFSTLTVSNMSPEDSSIYLCSVEYSRQETQYFGPGTRLLVL.

This clonotype has a handful of counts. The chain employs TRBV10-3 and TRBJ2-2; D is possibly TRBD2 (6 bases). With 2 bases removed from V and 4 bases from J, the gap between germline ends came to 11 bases. Germline loops: CDR1 ENHRY, CDR2 SYGVKD. There are 15 residues in the CDR3. The CDR3 loop reads CAISEVGGSTGELFF. DNA of the CDR3: TGTGCCATCAGTGAGGTGGGGGGATCCACCGGGGAGCTGTTTTTT.

This clonotype was counted between two and nine times. The chain has TRBV12-3 or TRBV12-4 and TRBJ2-7; 10 bases are shared with TRBD1. V lost 2 bases, J lost 6 bases, and 4 bases stayed unmatched. This CDR3 is 14 amino acids long. The CDR3 loop reads CASSLSRDRGEQYF. CDR3 nucleotide sequence: TGTGCCAGCAGTTTAAGCCGGGACAGGGGCGAGCAGTACTTC.

This clonotype was detected only a few times. This chain uses TRBV7-3 with TRBJ2-2, with unresolved D. This CDR3 spans 13 amino acids. CDR1 and CDR2 (germline): SGHTA, FQGTGA. V was clipped by 5 bases and J by 5 bases, with 9 bases between them. CDR3 protein: CASSADGTGELFF. CDR3 in DNA: TGTGCCAGCAGCGCGGATGGAACCGGGGAGCTGTTTTTT.

The chain carries TRBV4-3 and TRBJ1-1; D gene ambiguous. The V gene's germline CDR1 is LGHNA and CDR2 YSLEER. This CDR3 region has 13 residues. The germline V and J ends were trimmed by 0 bases and 3 bases, with 5 bases remaining between them. In nucleotides, the CDR3 is TGCGCCAGCAGCCAAGAGACGGACACTGAAGCTTTCTTT. Translation gives CASSQETDTEAFF.

The chain employs TRBV5-6 and TRBJ1-2; D not certain. This CDR3 is built from 16 residues. In germline, CDR1 is SGHDT, CDR2 YYEEEE. The V gene lost 4 bases and the J gene lost 0 bases, with 16 bases spanning the gap. CDR3 sequence (DNA): TGTGCCAGCAGCCTTTGGACCCGCTTTGCTAACTATGGCTACACCTTC. This gives the protein CASSLWTRFANYGYTF.

The sample holds a few counts of this clonotype. The gene calls are TRBV29-1 and TRBJ1-1; D not resolved. CDR3 size: 15 residues. Germline-derived CDR1 and CDR2 are SQVTM and ANQGSEA. With 0 bases removed from V and 0 bases from J, the gap between germline ends came to 11 bases. CDR3 nucleotides: TGCAGCGTTGAAGATCTTGGGGTAGTGAACACTGAAGCTTTCTTT. It specifies CSVEDLGVVNTEAFF.

This clonotype was detected a few times. The chain uses TRBV5-1 and TRBJ1-5; TRBD1 aligns across 8 bases. Losses at the gene ends were 4 bases for V and 4 bases for J; bases not matched to a gene: 4. From germline, CDR1 is SGHRS and CDR2 YFSETQ. The CDR3 is 14 residues long. This CDR3 is CASSPTGENQPQHF. CDR3 nucleotide sequence: TGCGCCAGCAGCCCGACAGGGGAAAATCAGCCCCAGCATTTT.

This clonotype was counted between two and nine times. The chain recombines TRBV6-5 with TRBJ2-5; 7 nucleotides align to TRBD1. The CDR3 has 13 amino acids. V trimming: 4 bases; J trimming: 5 bases; junction bases outside the gene matches: 4. Germline V gives CDR1 MNHEY, CDR2 SVGAGI. The CDR3 protein is CASSSDRDETQYF. CDR3 nucleotides: TGTGCCAGCAGTTCCGACAGGGACGAGACCCAGTACTTC.

This clonotype appeared many times. The CDR3 region has the DNA TGTGCCAGCAGTTTTCCGGGACAGGGCAAGAACGAGCAGTACTTC. Translation gives CASSFPGQGKNEQYF. This chain connects TRBV12-3 or TRBV12-4 to TRBJ2-7; TRBD1 agrees at 9 bases. The J segment lost 5 bases and the V segment lost 3 bases, leaving 8 bases of the junction unmatched. This CDR3 has 15 residues.

This rearrangement joins TRBV7-2 to TRBJ1-2; maybe TRBD1 (5 bases). Germline V gene data show CDR1 as SGHTA and CDR2 as FQGNSA. This CDR3 comprises 17 residues. V was cut by 5 bases and J by 0 bases, with 19 bases left in between. The CDR3 region has the DNA TGTGCCAGCAGCCCTCAAGCGGGGCAGGCTGCTAACTATGGCTACACCTTC. It codes for CASSPQAGQAANYGYTF.

The genes are TRBV7-9 and TRBJ1-3; the D is unclear. V lost 2 bases to trimming and J lost 0 bases, with 8 bases between them. This CDR3 has 15 amino acids. The germline CDR1 and CDR2 sequences are SEHNR and FQNEAQ (reference sequence). The CDR3 reads CASSLTTNSGNTIYF. The CDR3 DNA is TGTGCCAGCAGCTTAACCACTAACTCTGGAAACACCATATATTTT.

This clonotype was counted only a few times. The chain carries TRBV9 and TRBJ2-3; 9 bases align to TRBD1. Trimming removed 4 bases from V and 9 bases from J; junction bases left unmatched: 9. The CDR3 has 14 amino acids. Germline CDR1 SGDLS, CDR2 YYNGEE. CDR3 region: CASSIGTGSRTQYF. CDR3 nucleotides: TGTGCCAGCAGCATCGGGACAGGGTCTCGCACGCAGTATTTT.

The rearrangement links TRBV6-5 to TRBJ2-3; D may be TRBD1 or TRBD2 (6 bases each). CDR1 and CDR2 from the germline V gene are MNHEY and SVGAGI. Trimming shortened V by 3 bases and J by 2 bases, and 12 bases separated the two germline ends. The CDR3 consists of 15 residues. Here the CDR3 DNA reads TGTGCCAGCAGTTATACGGGGGCCCACACAGATACGCAGTATTTT. Encoded protein: CASSYTGAHTDTQYF.

This rearrangement joins TRBV10-3 to TRBJ2-7; D is perhaps TRBD1 (6 bases). Germline CDR1 reads ENHRY; CDR2 reads SYGVKD. CDR3 size: 14 residues. Trimming shortened V by 5 bases and J by 0 bases, and 11 bases separated the two germline ends. As DNA, the CDR3 is TGTGCCATCAGTTTAGACAGGACCTCCTACGAGCAGTACTTC. As protein: CAISLDRTSYEQYF.

This clonotype was counted only a few times. The V and J genes are TRBV6-2 or TRBV6-3 and TRBJ2-3; D is unclear. Trimming took 8 bases from V and 11 from J, leaving 17 bases between them. The CDR3 has 12 residues. Germline V lookup: CDR1 MNHEY, CDR2 SVGEGT. The CDR3 region has the DNA TGTGCCAGCTGGCAAGCCCCCCTTGGGCAGTATTTT. Protein: CASWQAPLGQYF.

This rearrangement joins TRBV6-2 or TRBV6-3 to TRBJ2-3; either TRBD1 or TRBD2 may supply D (6 bases each). The V end was cut by 6 bases, the J end by 2 bases, with 15 bases between. The CDR3 runs to 15 residues. The germline CDR1 and CDR2 sequences are MNHEY and SVGEGT. The chain's CDR3 is CASRGHGGHTDTQYF. The CDR3 DNA sequence: TGTGCCAGCAGGGGCCACGGGGGCCACACAGATACGCAGTATTTT.

The chain has TRBV7-2 and TRBJ1-6, with D possibly matching TRBD1 (5 bases). The V gene lost 1 base and the J gene lost 6 bases, with 19 bases spanning the gap. Germline loops: CDR1 SGHTA, CDR2 FQGNSA. The CDR3 contains 18 residues. CDR3 residues: CASSLGPGNPFLNSPLHF. The CDR3 bases are TGTGCCAGCAGCTTAGGTCCAGGGAATCCTTTCCTTAATTCACCCCTCCACTTT.

The table lists this clonotype with a few counts. This rearrangement joins TRBV20-1 to TRBJ2-7; 7 bases agree with TRBD2. There are 13 residues in the CDR3. J lost 0 bases, V lost 3 bases, and 2 bases had no gene match. Germline V CDR1 and CDR2: DFQATT, SNEGSKA (reference sequence). The CDR3, as DNA: TGCAGTGCTAGCCTAGCGGACTCCTACGAGCAGTACTTC. This translates into CSASLADSYEQYF.

The rearrangement joins TRBV18 to TRBJ1-5, with unresolved D. In germline, CDR1 is KGHSH, CDR2 LQKENI. The CDR3 is made up of 14 amino acids. V was trimmed by 4 bases and J by 3 bases, leaving 10 bases between them. CDR3 in DNA: TGTGCCAGCTCACAGGGCTTGGACAATCAGCCCCAGCATTTT. Its translation is CASSQGLDNQPQHF.

The chain is built from TRBV2 and TRBJ2-2; 9 bases fit TRBD1. Germline assignment: CDR1 SNHLY and CDR2 FYNNEI. The CDR3 length is 13 residues. The junction had 5 bases not matched to a gene; V was cut back by 6 bases and J by 9 bases. Here the CDR3 reads CASSDTGGWELFF. CDR3 nucleotides: TGTGCCAGCAGCGATACAGGGGGCTGGGAGCTGTTTTTT.

This clonotype was recorded at least ten times. This chain joins TRBV7-3 and TRBJ1-1; D might be TRBD1 (6 bases). The CDR3 has 15 amino acids. CDR1 is SGHTA, CDR2 FQGTGA, per germline. Trimming shortened V by 4 bases and J by 1 base, and 13 bases separated the two germline ends. This CDR3 is CASSSAGTKNTEAFF. The CDR3 coding sequence is TGTGCCAGCAGCTCGGCCGGGACAAAGAACACTGAAGCTTTCTTT.

The chain combines TRBV27 with TRBJ1-4; TRBD1 matches at 8 bases. The V gene end was trimmed by 6 bases and the J gene end by 7 bases; junction bases not matched to a gene: 7. Germline lookup yields CDR1 MNHEY and CDR2 SMNVEV (reference sequence). The CDR3 covers 14 residues. Here the CDR3 DNA reads TGTGCCAGCAGGGACAGGGTTGTTGGTGAAAAACTGTTTTTT. Amino acids: CASRDRVVGEKLFF.

This clonotype showed up just a few times. This sequence joins TRBV6-4 and TRBJ1-1, with D tentatively TRBD1 (6 bases). Germline lookup yields CDR1 MRHNA and CDR2 SNTAGT. This CDR3 comprises 13 residues. V was cut by 5 bases and J by 4 bases, with 11 bases left in between. The CDR3 nucleotides are TGTGCCAGCAGTACAGGGTTAGGCACTGAAGCTTTCTTT. Translating gives CASSTGLGTEAFF.

This clonotype was seen ten or more times. The chain is built from TRBV12-3 or TRBV12-4 and TRBJ2-3; D gene uncertain. This CDR3 region has 14 residues. Trimming pared 1 base from V and 0 bases from J, leaving 5 bases between. The CDR3 region has the DNA TGTGCCAGCAGTTTAGGAGTTAGCACAGATACGCAGTATTTT. It codes for CASSLGVSTDTQYF.

CDR3 sequence reads: CASFPQDSYNEQFF. The CDR3 coding sequence is TGTGCCAGCTTCCCCCAAGACTCCTACAATGAGCAGTTCTTC. The gene calls are TRBV7-2 and TRBJ2-1; D ambiguous. Germline V gene lookup returns CDR1 SGHTA and CDR2 FQGNSA. V was pared by 8 bases and J by 0 bases, with 11 bases between. This CDR3 region has 14 residues.

By share of the sample, this clonotype is medium-sized (0.01 to 0.1%). This rearrangement joins TRBV7-9 to TRBJ1-1; tentative D call: TRBD1 (5 bases). The length of the CDR3 is 13 residues. Germline V gene data show CDR1 as SEHNR and CDR2 as FQNEAQ (reference sequence). Between the trimmed V and J ends, which lost 2 bases and 2 bases, there was a span of 6 bases. The CDR3 loop is CASSLTGNTEAFF. CDR3 DNA sequence: TGTGCCAGCAGCTTAACAGGCAACACTGAAGCTTTCTTT.